This T cell receptor beta chain was captured by sequencing in a study of blood T cell repertoires in COVID-19. Method: immunoSEQ multiplex PCR; TCRdb's copy keeps in-frame clones and lacks some. The data contain some 200,000 clones, 85% to 90% of them singletons. CDR3 length equals 15 residues. Germline CDR1 reads MNHEY; CDR2 reads SVGAGI. V shed 6 bases, J shed 4 bases, and the junction held 10 bases outside the gene matches. The receptor's source is a woman aged 65 to 85 with acute or convalescent COVID-19. The specimen was peripheral blood. The rearrangement joins TRBV6-5 to TRBJ1-2, with 8 bases matching TRBD1. The CDR3, as DNA: TGTGCCAGCAGCCCGACGCAGGACAGGGTCTATGGCTACACCTTC. Translated, it gives CASSPTQDRVYGYTF.